There are many counts of the clone carrying this T cell receptor beta chain. The antigen is undetermined. For each extraction, RNA and DNA were obtained together from around 20-30 mg of unsorted bulk tissue. The authors sampled five separate regions per tumor. In every tumor sample, viable tumor cells made up over 80%. Using a constant-region primer together with ProtoScript II reverse transcriptase, TCR beta cDNA was made from approximately 500 ng of total RNA. Slightly modified ARM-PCR served as the procedure for the TCR beta libraries. These libraries came from three rounds of nested multiplex PCR. TCRdb analysed the multiplex PCR reads with MiXCR anew, one entry per CDR3 protein. The table records fewer than 110,000 distinct CDR3 sequences, about 62% of them present only once. The data derive from a study of tumor-infiltrating lymphocytes in primary liver carcinoma. Notes on the study in general: The proportion of top clones found throughout all five tumor regions was only about 7-24%.

Material for sequencing was liver tumor tissue from sampling region 2. As to subset: tumor region T2, inferior pole. The source of this sequence is a woman aged 60-70 years with primary liver carcinoma and hepatitis B virus infection.

CDR3 bases: TGTGCCAGTAGTCGGGGCTTCAATCAGCCCCAGCATTTT. Its protein is CASSRGFNQPQHF. The genes are TRBV19 and TRBJ1-5, with TRBD1 as a possible D gene (5 bases). Germline loops: CDR1 LNHDA, CDR2 SQIVND (reference sequence). The CDR3 covers 13 residues. The V end lost 5 bases, the J end lost 3 bases, and 8 bases lay between the germline ends. The whole variable domain, remainder taken from reference TRBV19 and TRBJ1-5, is DGGITQSPKYLFRKEGQNVTLSCEQNLNHDAMYWYRQDPGQGLRLIYYSQIVNDFQKGDIAEGYSVSREKKESFPLTVTSAQKNPTAFYLCASSRGFNQPQHFGDGTRLSIL.